These 26 T cell receptor beta chains were all obtained from the same sample, sequenced in a study of PD-1 blockade in classical Hodgkin lymphoma. Time point given: newly diagnosed, previously untreated cHL patient sample. CD4+ T cells were purified from thawed PBMCs by magnetic negative selection. TCRdb keeps only in-frame clones here, not all; method: immunoSEQ multiplex PCR. This sample has about 23,000 clones, with 89% found just once. Source material: CD4+ T cells from blood. These receptors came from a human donor with classical Hodgkin lymphoma.

In its sample, this clone was seen a few times. The chain links TRBV5-4 to TRBJ2-2; perhaps TRBD2 as D (6 bases). Trimming left V 2 bases short and J 0 bases short, with 8 bases between. Germline V gene sequence: CDR1 SGHNT, CDR2 YYREEE (reference sequence). This CDR3 is built from 15 residues. The DNA of the CDR3 is TGTGCCAGCAGCTTAGGACTACCGAACACCGGGGAGCTGTTTTTT. Translated, it gives CASSLGLPNTGELFF.

The chain joins TRBV27 to TRBJ2-7, with 8 bases aligning to TRBD2. Germline-derived CDR1 and CDR2 are MNHEY and SMNVEV (reference sequence). This CDR3 has 17 residues. J was trimmed by 5 bases and V by 2 bases; bases with no gene match: 14. The CDR3, as DNA: TGTGCCAGCAGTTTAGGGCTAGCGGGCGCGGCCGGCCACGAGCAGTACTTC. Protein: CASSLGLAGAAGHEQYF.

V and J are TRBV18 and TRBJ2-3, with D unresolved. V lost 3 bases to trimming and J lost 4 bases, with 11 bases between them. The CDR3 has 14 amino acids. Germline V gene data show CDR1 as KGHSH and CDR2 as LQKENI. This CDR3 is CASSPGLVPDTQYF. The DNA for the CDR3 is TGTGCCAGCTCACCTGGGCTAGTCCCAGATACGCAGTATTTT.

For the CDR3, the DNA is TGTGCCACCAGCAGGGGGGGGCGAGGCTTCTCCTACGAGCAGTACTTC. Protein product: CATSRGGRGFSYEQYF. The chain links TRBV15 to TRBJ2-7; maybe TRBD2 (7 bases). Deletions cut 3 bases from V and 0 bases from J, with 15 bases between. Germline V gene data show CDR1 as LNHNV and CDR2 as YYDKDF (reference sequence). There are 16 residues in the CDR3.

The chain employs TRBV5-1 and TRBJ1-6; tentative D call: TRBD1 (5 bases). The CDR3 runs to 15 residues. V lost 3 bases and J 7 bases, leaving 14 bases between the germline ends. Germline CDR1 SGHRS, CDR2 YFSETQ. In DNA form, the CDR3 reads TGCGCCAGCAGCTCTGGGCCAGAGGGGAATTCACCCCTCCACTTT. It is translated as CASSSGPEGNSPLHF.

The J gene is TRBJ1-2, the V gene TRBV7-2; TRBD1 matches at 12 bases. From germline, CDR1 is SGHTA and CDR2 FQGNSA. The CDR3 sequence is 16 residues long. The J segment lost 8 bases and the V segment lost 5 bases, leaving 12 bases of the junction unmatched. CDR3 region: CASSVEGQGARGGYTF. The CDR3 DNA reads TGTGCCAGCAGCGTAGAGGGACAGGGGGCCCGGGGAGGCTACACCTTC.

Here the CDR3 reads CASSVGGGGAGGLNEQFF. The CDR3 bases are TGTGCCAGCAGCGTAGGAGGCGGTGGAGCGGGAGGGCTTAATGAGCAGTTCTTC. V is TRBV9 and J is TRBJ2-1, with TRBD2 matching 10 bases. With 0 bases clipped from V and 7 bases from J, the junction kept 13 bases outside the gene matches. The CDR3 length is 18 residues. The germline gives CDR1 SGDLS, CDR2 YYNGEE.

The J gene is TRBJ2-5, the V gene TRBV7-2; TRBD2 aligns across 13 bases. Germline CDR1 reads SGHTA; CDR2 reads FQGNSA. Trimming cost V 2 bases and J 5 bases; bases outside gene matches: 8. This CDR3 is 17 amino acids long. In nucleotides, the CDR3 is TGTGCCAGCAGCTTATCTTTCGGACTAGCGGGAGTTGAGACCCAGTACTTC. Protein sequence: CASSLSFGLAGVETQYF. Full variable domain (rest looked up from reference TRBV7-2 and TRBJ2-5): GAGVSQSPSNKVTEKGKDVELRCDPISGHTALYWYRQSLGQGLEFLIYFQGNSAPDKSGLPSDRFSAERTGGSVSTLTIQRTQQEDSAVYLCASSLSFGLAGVETQYFGPGTRLLVL.

This clone was seen more than once but under ten times. The CDR3 loop is CASSLDLIQYF. DNA of the CDR3: TGTGCCAGCAGCTTAGATCTCATTCAGTACTTC. The J gene is TRBJ2-4, the V gene TRBV7-8; no reliable D call. Per germline, CDR1 SGHVS and CDR2 FQNEAQ. This CDR3 is 11 amino acids long. Trimming removed 1 base at V and 9 bases at J, with 4 bases between. The full variable domain, with the rest looked up from reference TRBV7-8 and TRBJ2-4, is GAGVSQSPRYKVAKRGQDVALRCDPISGHVSLFWYQQALGQGPEFLTYFQNEAQLDKSGLPSDRFFAERPEGSVSTLKIQRTQQEDSAVYLCASSLDLIQYFGAGTRLSVL.

The chain carries TRBV2 and TRBJ2-1; 9 bases line up with TRBD2. The CDR3 runs 13 residues. The V gene end was trimmed by 7 bases and the J gene end by 4 bases; junction bases not matched to a gene: 2. Germline-derived CDR1 and CDR2 are SNHLY and FYNNEI. CDR3 region: CASKLAGYNEQFF. CDR3 bases: TGTGCCAGCAAGCTAGCGGGATACAATGAGCAGTTCTTC.

The CDR3 DNA reads TGTGCCAGTAGTATTTGGGGTCAGGGGGGAAGGGACGAGCAGTACTTC. This gives the protein CASSIWGQGGRDEQYF. The chain employs TRBV19 and TRBJ2-7, with D possibly being TRBD1 (7 bases). This CDR3 comprises 16 residues. Germline V gives CDR1 LNHDA, CDR2 SQIVND (reference sequence). Deletions cut 3 bases from V and 5 bases from J, with 20 bases between. Full variable domain (missing parts from reference TRBV19 and TRBJ2-7): DGGITQSPKYLFRKEGQNVTLSCEQNLNHDAMYWYRQDPGQGLRLIYYSQIVNDFQKGDIAEGYSVSREKKESFPLTVTSAQKNPTAFYLCASSIWGQGGRDEQYFGPGTRLTVT.

V gene TRBV15 combines with J gene TRBJ1-2; D remains unclear. The CDR3 length is 12 residues. V was trimmed by 4 bases and J by 5 bases, leaving 8 bases between them. The V gene's germline CDR1 is LNHNV and CDR2 YYDKDF (reference sequence). The CDR3 sequence: CATSMPSYGYTF. Written as DNA, the CDR3 is TGTGCCACCAGCATGCCTTCATATGGCTACACCTTC.

The CDR3 region has the DNA TGTGCCAGCAGCTTAGGGGCTCCGTCAGAGCAGTACTTC. This codes for CASSLGAPSEQYF. The V gene is TRBV11-3, the J gene TRBJ2-7; D ambiguous. CDR3 length equals 13 residues. V lost 1 base to trimming and J lost 7 bases, with 11 bases between them. Per germline, CDR1 SGHNT and CDR2 YENEEA.

The chain has TRBV28 and TRBJ2-7; TRBD1 is a possible D gene (6 bases). The CDR3 loop spans 15 amino acids. In germline, CDR1 is MDHEN, CDR2 SYDVKM. The germline V and J ends were trimmed by 2 bases and 4 bases, with 15 bases remaining between them. DNA of the CDR3: TGTGCCAGCAGTTTAAGGTCCCAGGGGCAATACGAGCAGTACTTC. Translation gives CASSLRSQGQYEQYF.

The V and J genes are TRBV7-8 and TRBJ2-7, with 10 bases matching TRBD1. The V gene end was trimmed by 4 bases and the J gene end by 4 bases; junction bases not matched to a gene: 4. The V gene's germline CDR1 is SGHVS and CDR2 FQNEAQ. This CDR3 has 14 amino acids. CDR3 loop: CASSSDRGRYEQYF. In nucleotides, the CDR3 is TGTGCCAGCAGCTCCGACAGGGGGCGGTACGAGCAGTACTTC.

The chain has TRBV30 and TRBJ1-1; D is ambiguous. V lost 3 bases and J 5 bases, leaving 10 bases between the germline ends. The CDR3 loop spans 12 amino acids. Germline lookup yields CDR1 GTSNPN and CDR2 SVGIG (reference sequence). The CDR3 DNA is TGTGCCTGGAGCCCCGGACGGACTGAAGCTTTCTTT. It translates to CAWSPGRTEAFF.

This clone was counted once. V and J are TRBV7-9 and TRBJ2-3, with 8 bases aligning to TRBD2. The CDR3 has 16 amino acids. Per the germline V gene, CDR1 is SEHNR and CDR2 is FQNEAQ (reference sequence). After removal of 5 bases from V and 0 bases from J, the junction contained 7 bases not matched to a gene. The CDR3 DNA sequence: TGTGCCAGCAGCCCTGACGGGGGGGCCAGCACAGATACGCAGTATTTT. This codes for CASSPDGGASTDTQYF.

On this clone: At one of its ends the junction is not consistent with the germline gene, which may arise from a read error. The rearrangement links TRBV5-6 to TRBJ2-7, with unresolved D. There are 13 residues in the CDR3. In germline, CDR1 is SGHDT, CDR2 YYEEEE. CDR3 region: CAGSWQGFYEQYF. The CDR3 DNA reads TGTGCCGGCAGCTGGCAAGGGTTCTACGAGCAGTACTTC.

The chain links TRBV6-1 to TRBJ2-7, with TRBD2 as a possible D gene (6 bases). The CDR3 runs 14 residues. Germline lookup yields CDR1 MNHNS and CDR2 SASEGT. V lost 3 bases and J 7 bases, leaving 16 bases between the germline ends. The CDR3 spells CASSDTGLSLEQYF. The CDR3 coding sequence is TGTGCCAGCAGTGACACGGGACTCTCCTTAGAGCAGTACTTC.

This clone has only one observation. The chain links TRBV15 to TRBJ1-5, with D possibly matching TRBD1 (5 bases). The germline gives CDR1 LNHNV, CDR2 YYDKDF (reference sequence). Trimming cost V 3 bases and J 6 bases, with 9 bases left between them. There are 13 residues in the CDR3. The CDR3 nucleotides are TGTGCCACCAGCAGGGGGCGTGTTCAGCCCCAGCATTTT. Translated: CATSRGRVQPQHF.

This chain connects TRBV29-1 to TRBJ2-2, with D possibly TRBD2 on 5 matching bases. Germline V gene data show CDR1 as SQVTM and CDR2 as ANQGSEA. CDR3 length: 13 residues. The V and J ends lost 7 bases and 1 base respectively, with 10 bases between them. The CDR3 coding sequence is TGCAGCGCCGACCGGGGGAACACCGGGGAGCTGTTTTTT. Amino acids: CSADRGNTGELFF.

The chain has TRBV19 and TRBJ1-2; D unclear. Germline V gene lookup returns CDR1 LNHDA and CDR2 SQIVND (reference sequence). CDR3 size: 14 residues. The V and J ends lost 9 bases and 3 bases respectively, with 17 bases between them. As DNA, the CDR3 is TGTGCCAGCAGGCCTACCCTTGAGGACTATGGCTACACCTTC. Translation gives CASRPTLEDYGYTF.

The V gene is TRBV4-3, the J gene TRBJ1-2; weak D call: TRBD1 (5 bases). The ends were cut back, 3 bases at V and 4 bases at J, with 12 bases in the middle. This CDR3 is 14 amino acids long. The V gene's germline CDR1 is LGHNA and CDR2 YSLEER. The CDR3 DNA follows: TGCGCCAGCAGCCATATAGGGGTCGGCTATGGCTACACCTTC. Protein product: CASSHIGVGYGYTF.

The chain carries TRBV9 and TRBJ2-3; a weak D match, TRBD2 (5 bases). The germline V gene encodes CDR1 SGDLS and CDR2 YYNGEE. This CDR3 has 15 residues. Trimming removed 0 bases from V and 0 bases from J, with 8 bases in between. CDR3 protein: CASSVGGLSTDTQYF. In DNA form, the CDR3 reads TGTGCCAGCAGCGTAGGCGGACTTAGCACAGATACGCAGTATTTT.

The rearrangement uses TRBV11-3 and TRBJ2-2, with unresolved D. This CDR3 is 14 amino acids long. V shed 6 bases and J shed 8 bases, with 16 bases lying between them. The germline V gene encodes CDR1 SGHNT and CDR2 YENEEA. The CDR3 region is CASRRTQWTGELFF. Here the CDR3 DNA reads TGTGCCAGCAGGCGGACCCAATGGACGGGGGAGCTGTTTTTT. Using reference TRBV11-3 and TRBJ2-2 for the parts outside the CDR3, the full variable domain is EAGVVQSPRYKIIEKKQPVAFWCNPISGHNTLYWYLQNLGQGPELLIRYENEEAVDDSQLPKDRFSAERLKGVDSTLKIQPAELGDSAVYLCASRRTQWTGELFFGEGSRLTVL.

The rearrangement joins TRBV6-5 to TRBJ2-5; perhaps D is TRBD1 or TRBD2 (5 bases each). V was clipped by 0 bases and J by 7 bases, with 12 bases between them. This CDR3 is built from 14 residues. Germline V gene sequence: CDR1 MNHEY, CDR2 SVGAGI. The CDR3 here is CASSYSGVRGTQYF. The DNA for the CDR3 is TGTGCCAGCAGTTACTCCGGAGTGAGGGGGACCCAGTACTTC.